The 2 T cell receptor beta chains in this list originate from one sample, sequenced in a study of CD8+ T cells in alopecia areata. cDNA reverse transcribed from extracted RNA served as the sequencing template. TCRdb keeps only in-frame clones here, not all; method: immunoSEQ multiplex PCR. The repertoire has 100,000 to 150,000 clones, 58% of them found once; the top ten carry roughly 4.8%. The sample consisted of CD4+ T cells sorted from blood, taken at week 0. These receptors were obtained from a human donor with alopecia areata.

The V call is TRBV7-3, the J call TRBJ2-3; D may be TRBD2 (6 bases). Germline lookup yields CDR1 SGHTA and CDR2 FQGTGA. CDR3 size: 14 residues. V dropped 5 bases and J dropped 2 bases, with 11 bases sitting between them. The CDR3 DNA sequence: TGTGCCAGCAGCGGCGCTAGCGCCACAGATACGCAGTATTTT. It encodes CASSGASATDTQYF.

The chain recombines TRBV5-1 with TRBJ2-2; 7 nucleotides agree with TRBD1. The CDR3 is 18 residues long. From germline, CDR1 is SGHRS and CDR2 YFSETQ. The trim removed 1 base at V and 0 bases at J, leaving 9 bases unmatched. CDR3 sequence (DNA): TGCGCCAGCAGCTTGTCCTTATTTGACAGGGCGAACACCGGGGAGCTGTTTTTT. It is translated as CASSLSLFDRANTGELFF.